These 6 T cell receptor beta chains originate from one sample sequenced in a study of long-term antiretroviral therapy in people with HIV. Sequencing relied on immunoSEQ assay v3.0, run at survey level. Sequenced by immunoSEQ multiplex PCR; TCRdb stores in-frame clones only, minus some. Here the sample spans fewer than 20,000 clones, 70% to 90% being singletons. This specimen consisted of unsorted PBMCs, obtained 0.3 years before starting antiretroviral therapy. All receptors derive from a middle-aged man with HIV.

The chain is built from TRBV9 and TRBJ1-1; D perhaps matches TRBD1 (5 bases). Germline-derived CDR1 and CDR2 are SGDLS and YYNGEE. Trimming removed 1 base from V and 1 base from J, with 8 bases in between. The CDR3 spans 14 residues. Here the CDR3 DNA reads TGTGCCAGCAGCGTAACCGGGGGGAACACTGAAGCTTTCTTT. Amino acids: CASSVTGGNTEAFF.

The chain joins TRBV4-3 to TRBJ1-2; TRBD1 is a possible D gene (5 bases). Germline CDR1 is LGHNA and CDR2 is YSLEER. This CDR3 comprises 15 residues. V lost 0 bases and J lost 2, with 10 bases in between. CDR3 in DNA: TGCGCCAGCAGCCAAGATCGTTGGGGGAACTATGGCTACACCTTC. This codes for CASSQDRWGNYGYTF.

The genes are TRBV5-6 and TRBJ2-5, with 7 bases identical to TRBD1. Trimming at V came to 3 bases and at J to 6 bases, leaving 8 bases not matched to a gene. The length of the CDR3 is 14 residues. Germline CDR1 SGHDT, CDR2 YYEEEE. The CDR3 reads CASSYRQGLQTQYF. DNA of the CDR3: TGTGCCAGCAGCTATCGACAGGGTCTGCAGACCCAGTACTTC.

Details on this clone: The germline gene is not matched at one end of the junction; a read error may be the cause. V and J are TRBV18 and TRBJ1-5; D may be TRBD1 (6 bases). Germline V gene lookup returns CDR1 KGHSH and CDR2 LQKENI. The CDR3 runs 13 residues. CDR3 region: CASSPSEGTRLNF. The DNA of the CDR3 is TGTGCCAGCTCACCAAGTGAGGGGACAAGGTTGAATTTT.

V and J are TRBV27 and TRBJ2-7; D assignment may be TRBD1 or TRBD2 (6 bases each). V gave up 6 bases and J gave up 4 bases, with 16 bases separating them. This CDR3 region has 14 residues. Germline V gene sequence: CDR1 MNHEY, CDR2 SMNVEV (reference sequence). The CDR3 sequence is CASRGVGGLYEQYF. CDR3 nucleotides: TGTGCCAGCAGAGGCGTAGGGGGGCTTTACGAGCAGTACTTC.

V usage is TRBV11-3 and J usage is TRBJ2-1; 12 nucleotides agree with TRBD2. The V segment lost 5 bases and the J segment 3 bases; nucleotides outside the gene matches: 2. Germline values: CDR1 SGHNT, CDR2 YENEEA. This CDR3 has 15 residues. CDR3 nucleotides: TGTGCCAGCAGCCCGGGACTAGCGGGCTACAATGAGCAGTTCTTC. Amino acid sequence: CASSPGLAGYNEQFF. The whole variable domain, remainder taken from reference TRBV11-3 and TRBJ2-1, is EAGVVQSPRYKIIEKKQPVAFWCNPISGHNTLYWYLQNLGQGPELLIRYENEEAVDDSQLPKDRFSAERLKGVDSTLKIQPAELGDSAVYLCASSPGLAGYNEQFFGPGTRLTVL.